A selection of T cell receptor beta chains follows, all from one sample in a study of T cell changes during pregnancy in multiple sclerosis. The repertoire was sequenced with immunoSEQ multiplex PCR; TCRdb's copy has only in-frame clones and lacks some. The data hold 60,000 or so clones, with roughly 89% observed a single time. The source material was CD4+ T cells from peripheral blood mononuclear cells, sampled after pregnancy. Receptors were obtained from a female donor in good health, enrolled as a control in a pregnancy study. CDR3s include the opening cysteine and the closing phenylalanine or tryptophan. Each record gives: D gene, J gene, V gene, clone size, CDR3 DNA, CDR3 protein. D genes are given only for firm matches. For some rows the clone size is stated as once, few or many, or as a class when expanded; others skip it.

d_call: .; j_call: TRBJ2-7; v_call: TRBV28; clone_size: .; cdr3_nt: TGTGCCAGCAGTTTAAGGGCCCCCGGAGGGTACGAGCAGTACTTC; cdr3_aa: CASSLRAPGGYEQYF
d_call: .; j_call: TRBJ1-2; v_call: TRBV7-2; clone_size: .; cdr3_nt: TGTGCCAGCAGCCTATTACAGGGATATGGCTACACCTTC; cdr3_aa: CASSLLQGYGYTF
d_call: .; j_call: TRBJ1-1; v_call: TRBV5-1; clone_size: .; cdr3_nt: TGCGCCAGCAGCCAACAGGAGAACACTGAAGCTTTCTTT; cdr3_aa: CASSQQENTEAFF
d_call: TRBD2; j_call: TRBJ2-7; v_call: TRBV6-1; clone_size: .; cdr3_nt: TGTGCCAGCAGTGAAGCGGGGCAGCGGGGGGCCTACGAGCAGTACTTC; cdr3_aa: CASSEAGQRGAYEQYF
d_call: .; j_call: TRBJ2-7; v_call: TRBV2; clone_size: .; cdr3_nt: TGTGCCAGCAGCGGGATTGGGGACTACGAGCAGTACTTC; cdr3_aa: CASSGIGDYEQYF
d_call: .; j_call: TRBJ2-1; v_call: TRBV7-3; clone_size: .; cdr3_nt: TGTGCCAGCAGCTCCCCGACATACGGCCGCTCCTACAATGAGCAGTTCTTC; cdr3_aa: CASSSPTYGRSYNEQFF
d_call: TRBD1; j_call: TRBJ1-2; v_call: TRBV7-9; clone_size: .; cdr3_nt: TGTGCCAGCAGCTTAAGGACAGGGGTGATTAACTATGGCTACACCTTC; cdr3_aa: CASSLRTGVINYGYTF
d_call: TRBD1; j_call: TRBJ2-1; v_call: TRBV9; clone_size: .; cdr3_nt: TGTGCCAGCAGCGCCCCGTCTCGGGACAGGGCCAACAATGAGCAGTTCTTC; cdr3_aa: CASSAPSRDRANNEQFF
d_call: .; j_call: TRBJ2-5; v_call: TRBV6-5; clone_size: .; cdr3_nt: TGTGCCAGCAGTTATCGGTATGAAGAGACCCAGTACTTC; cdr3_aa: CASSYRYEETQYF
d_call: TRBD1; j_call: TRBJ1-4; v_call: TRBV7-2; clone_size: .; cdr3_nt: TGTGCCAGCAGCTTAGTGGGACAGGGATCTAATGAAAAACTGTTTTTT; cdr3_aa: CASSLVGQGSNEKLFF
d_call: TRBD1; j_call: TRBJ2-7; v_call: TRBV2; clone_size: .; cdr3_nt: TGTGCCAGCAGTGAATTCTTTTCGGTACAGGGGGGCGAGCAGTACTTC; cdr3_aa: CASSEFFSVQGGEQYF
d_call: TRBD1; j_call: TRBJ2-5; v_call: TRBV5-1; clone_size: once; cdr3_nt: TGCGCCAGCAGCTTGGGACAGGGGGCGATCAGTGAGACCCAGTACTTC; cdr3_aa: CASSLGQGAISETQYF
d_call: .; j_call: TRBJ2-7; v_call: TRBV2; clone_size: .; cdr3_nt: TGTGCCAGCAGTGAAAGGGTAGCGGTCGACGAGCAGTACTTC; cdr3_aa: CASSERVAVDEQYF
d_call: TRBD1; j_call: TRBJ1-3; v_call: TRBV16; clone_size: .; cdr3_nt: TGTGCCAGCAGCCAGGACGACAGGGCCCTATCTGGAAACACCATATATTTT; cdr3_aa: CASSQDDRALSGNTIYF
d_call: .; j_call: TRBJ1-2; v_call: TRBV9; clone_size: .; cdr3_nt: TGTGCCAGCAGCGTAGATACAGCAAACTATGGCTACACCTTC; cdr3_aa: CASSVDTANYGYTF
d_call: .; j_call: TRBJ1-6; v_call: TRBV6-1; clone_size: .; cdr3_nt: TGTGCCAGCACCGGAAACAGGGAAGGTTCACCCCTCCACTTT; cdr3_aa: CASTGNREGSPLHF
d_call: TRBD1; j_call: TRBJ2-7; v_call: TRBV10-3; clone_size: .; cdr3_nt: TGTGCCATCACCTATGAGGTACAGGGGGCCTACGAGCAGTACTTC; cdr3_aa: CAITYEVQGAYEQYF
d_call: .; j_call: TRBJ2-1; v_call: TRBV14; clone_size: .; cdr3_nt: TGTGCCAGCAGCCAAGTGCCTGAACACGATTACAATGAGCAGTTCTTC; cdr3_aa: CASSQVPEHDYNEQFF
d_call: .; j_call: TRBJ1-5; v_call: TRBV7-9; clone_size: few; cdr3_nt: TGTGCCAGCAGCCGTAACAGGGATCAGCCCCAGCATTTT; cdr3_aa: CASSRNRDQPQHF
d_call: .; j_call: TRBJ1-1; v_call: TRBV6-1; clone_size: .; cdr3_nt: TGTGCCAGCATGGCAGGGGCGTACACTGAAGCTTTCTTT; cdr3_aa: CASMAGAYTEAFF
d_call: .; j_call: TRBJ2-2; v_call: TRBV5-1; clone_size: .; cdr3_nt: TGCGCCAGCAGCTTGGGGCAGGGGAGCACCGGGGAGCTGTTTTTT; cdr3_aa: CASSLGQGSTGELFF
d_call: TRBD2; j_call: TRBJ2-2; v_call: TRBV27; clone_size: .; cdr3_nt: TGTGCCAGCAGCGAGAGGCGGGGGGCGCACACCGGGGAGCTGTTTTTT; cdr3_aa: CASSERRGAHTGELFF
d_call: .; j_call: TRBJ1-1; v_call: TRBV16; clone_size: .; cdr3_nt: TGTGCCAGCAGCCGGGTCGGGGGGAACACTGAAGCTTTCTTT; cdr3_aa: CASSRVGGNTEAFF
d_call: .; j_call: TRBJ1-3; v_call: TRBV30; clone_size: .; cdr3_nt: TGTGCCTGGACCCCCAGTGGAAACACCATATATTTT; cdr3_aa: CAWTPSGNTIYF
d_call: TRBD1; j_call: TRBJ1-4; v_call: TRBV2; clone_size: once; cdr3_nt: TGTGCCAGCAGGCTGACAGGGGCAACTAATGAAAAACTGTTTTTT; cdr3_aa: CASRLTGATNEKLFF
d_call: TRBD1; j_call: TRBJ2-7; v_call: TRBV2; clone_size: once; cdr3_nt: TGTGCCAGCAGTGTCTCGACAGGGGCCTACGAGCAGTACTTC; cdr3_aa: CASSVSTGAYEQYF
d_call: TRBD1; j_call: TRBJ2-7; v_call: TRBV5-6; clone_size: .; cdr3_nt: TGTGCCAGCAGCCCAGACCGGGACAGGGGGCCGCAGTACTTC; cdr3_aa: CASSPDRDRGPQYF
d_call: TRBD1; j_call: TRBJ1-2; v_call: TRBV30; clone_size: .; cdr3_nt: TGTGCCTGGAGTCCCACCTGGACAGGAGGCTATGGCTACACCTTC; cdr3_aa: CAWSPTWTGGYGYTF
d_call: .; j_call: TRBJ2-3; v_call: TRBV5-1; clone_size: .; cdr3_nt: TGCGCCAGCAGACTCGACAGCCCACGCACAGATACGCAGTATTTT; cdr3_aa: CASRLDSPRTDTQYF
d_call: TRBD1; j_call: TRBJ1-2; v_call: TRBV5-1; clone_size: .; cdr3_nt: TGCGCCAGCAGCTTGGCCTTGACAGGGAATGGCTACACCTTC; cdr3_aa: CASSLALTGNGYTF
d_call: TRBD2; j_call: TRBJ2-7; v_call: TRBV4-3; clone_size: .; cdr3_nt: TGCGCCAGCAGCCAAGTTGGTAGCGGGGTGGACGAGCAGTACTTC; cdr3_aa: CASSQVGSGVDEQYF
d_call: .; j_call: TRBJ2-5; v_call: TRBV7-2; clone_size: .; cdr3_nt: TGTGCCAGCAGCTTCCGTGGCAGGGCTAGGTACCAAGAGACCCAGTACTTC; cdr3_aa: CASSFRGRARYQETQYF
d_call: .; j_call: TRBJ1-2; v_call: TRBV27; clone_size: .; cdr3_nt: TGTGCCAGCAGTTTTATTGGTGGAGGGGAAGGCTACACCTTC; cdr3_aa: CASSFIGGGEGYTF
d_call: .; j_call: TRBJ1-1; v_call: TRBV7-2; clone_size: few; cdr3_nt: TGTGCCAGCAGCTTAGTAGCCCTGGGGTATGGGAGCACTGAAGCTTTCTTT; cdr3_aa: CASSLVALGYGSTEAFF
d_call: .; j_call: TRBJ1-1; v_call: TRBV6-5; clone_size: once; cdr3_nt: TGTGCCAGCAGGGGAGTGGGCGCGGGGAACACTGAAGCTTTCTTT; cdr3_aa: CASRGVGAGNTEAFF
d_call: .; j_call: TRBJ2-2; v_call: TRBV25-1; clone_size: .; cdr3_nt: TGTGCCAGCAGTCCCCCAGGAAGTGCGAACACCGGGGAGCTGTTTTTT; cdr3_aa: CASSPPGSANTGELFF
d_call: TRBD1; j_call: TRBJ1-1; v_call: TRBV19; clone_size: .; cdr3_nt: TGTGCCAGTAGTCTCGGACAGGGGAGCACTGAAGCTTTCTTT; cdr3_aa: CASSLGQGSTEAFF
d_call: TRBD1; j_call: TRBJ2-2; v_call: TRBV7-6; clone_size: .; cdr3_nt: TGTGCCAGCAGCCCGAGACAGGGGAAGAACACCGGGGAGCTGTTTTTT; cdr3_aa: CASSPRQGKNTGELFF